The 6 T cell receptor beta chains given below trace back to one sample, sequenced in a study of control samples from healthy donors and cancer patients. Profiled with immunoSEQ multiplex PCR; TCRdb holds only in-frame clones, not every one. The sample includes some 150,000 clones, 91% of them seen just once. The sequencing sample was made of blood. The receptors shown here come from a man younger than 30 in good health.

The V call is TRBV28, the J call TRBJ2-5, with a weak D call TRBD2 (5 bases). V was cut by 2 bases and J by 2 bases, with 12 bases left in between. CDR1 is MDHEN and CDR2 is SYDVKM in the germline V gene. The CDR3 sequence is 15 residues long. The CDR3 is CASSLGLGNQETQYF. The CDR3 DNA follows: TGTGCCAGCAGTTTAGGACTTGGAAATCAAGAGACCCAGTACTTC. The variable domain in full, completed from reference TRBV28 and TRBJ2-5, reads DVKVTQSSRYLVKRTGEKVFLECVQDMDHENMFWYRQDPGLGLRLIYFSYDVKMKEKGDIPEGYSVSREKKERFSLILESASTNQTSMYLCASSLGLGNQETQYFGPGTRLLVL.

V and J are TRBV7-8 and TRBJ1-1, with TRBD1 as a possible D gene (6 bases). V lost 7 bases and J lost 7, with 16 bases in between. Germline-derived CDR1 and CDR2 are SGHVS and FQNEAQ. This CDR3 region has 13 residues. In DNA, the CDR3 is TGTGCCAGCACCCTGACAGGAGCCAGTGAAGCTTTCTTT. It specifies CASTLTGASEAFF.

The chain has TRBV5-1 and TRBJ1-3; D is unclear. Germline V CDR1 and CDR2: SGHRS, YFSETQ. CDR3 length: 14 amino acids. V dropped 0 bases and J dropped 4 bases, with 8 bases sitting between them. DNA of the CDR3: TGCGCCAGCAGCTTGGCAGGACCGGGAAACACCATATATTTT. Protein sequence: CASSLAGPGNTIYF.

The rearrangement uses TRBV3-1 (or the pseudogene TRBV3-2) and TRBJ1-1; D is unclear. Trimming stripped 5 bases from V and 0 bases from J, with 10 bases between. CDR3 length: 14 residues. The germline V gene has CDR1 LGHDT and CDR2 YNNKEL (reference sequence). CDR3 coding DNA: TGTGCCAGCAGCTTCAGAGATATGAACACTGAAGCTTTCTTT. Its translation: CASSFRDMNTEAFF.

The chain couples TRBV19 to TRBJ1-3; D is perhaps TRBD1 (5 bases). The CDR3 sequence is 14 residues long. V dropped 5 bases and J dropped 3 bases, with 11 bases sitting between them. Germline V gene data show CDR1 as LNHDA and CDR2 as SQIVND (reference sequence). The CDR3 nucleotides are TGTGCCAGTAGTCCCCCGGGGGATGGAAACACCATATATTTT. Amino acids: CASSPPGDGNTIYF.

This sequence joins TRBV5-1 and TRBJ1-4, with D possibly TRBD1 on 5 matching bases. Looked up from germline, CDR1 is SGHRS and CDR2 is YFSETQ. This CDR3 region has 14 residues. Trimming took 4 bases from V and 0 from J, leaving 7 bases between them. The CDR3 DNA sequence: TGCGCCAGCAGCGAGGACACAACTAATGAAAAACTGTTTTTT. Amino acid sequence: CASSEDTTNEKLFF.